Sequencing of this TCR beta chain was carried out in a study of blood T cells in healthy people across ages. For the study at large: Researchers report that template switching captured about one barcoded beta molecule per two T cells. Whole-study results and caveats: Bulk PBMC profiling left naive and antigen-experienced comparisons inconclusive. The CMV status of each donor remained undetermined, and this could have confounded shifts in expanded clonotypes. Correlation between TCR beta diversity and naive T cell percentage was strong.

For the second PCR, which ran for about 6 to 11 cycles, a sample-barcoded 5' primer and a J-beta primer mix were used. TCRdb reprocessed the 5' RACE reads via MiXCR and lists one record per CDR3 protein. The repertoire consists of 800,000 to 950,000 distinct CDR3 sequences, with around 48% occurring once and the leading ten covering under 15%. As to this clonotype: What it recognizes is unknown.

Germline-derived CDR1 and CDR2 are MNHEY and SMNVEV (reference sequence). The V end was cut by 4 bases, the J end by 0 bases, with 17 bases between. The CDR3 length is 17 residues. The V gene is TRBV27, the J gene TRBJ2-3; a weak D match, TRBD2 (5 bases). This TCR derives from a young man in good health. The material sequenced was blood. DNA for the CDR3: TGTGCCAGCAGTTCCCTTGGGAGCGCAACTAGCACAGATACGCAGTATTTT. Translating it yields CASSSLGSATSTDTQYF.